One and the same sample provided the 10 T cell receptor beta chains below, sequenced in a study of shared clonotypes between healthy human individuals. TCRdb's table, derived via immunoSEQ multiplex PCR, lists solely in-frame clones and lacks some. The sample lists about 1.5 million clones, around 95% seen once, with 0.95% to 1.5% in the top ten. The source material was naive CD4+ T cells sorted from blood. Subset meaning: CD45RA+ positively selected. The receptors derive from a man aged 30-40 years in good health.

The rearrangement links TRBV12-5 to TRBJ2-2; TRBD1 might be the D (5 bases). CDR3 size: 13 residues. V shed 7 bases and J shed 6 bases, with 12 bases lying between them. Germline V gives CDR1 LGHNT, CDR2 FRNRAP. The CDR3 coding sequence is TGTGCTAGTGCCCAGGGTCGGGCCGGGGAGCTGTTTTTT. Protein sequence: CASAQGRAGELFF.

This clone has just one count. The chain recombines TRBV18 with TRBJ1-4; D is uncertain. The length of the CDR3 is 15 residues. Germline V lookup: CDR1 KGHSH, CDR2 LQKENI. Trimming pared 3 bases from V and 1 base from J, leaving 9 bases between. For the CDR3, the DNA is TGTGCCAGCTCACCTAAAAAGTTAACTAATGAAAAACTGTTTTTT. Its protein product is CASSPKKLTNEKLFF.

The rearrangement uses TRBV6-1 and TRBJ1-2, with D maybe TRBD1 (6 bases). Per germline, CDR1 MNHNS and CDR2 SASEGT. The CDR3 consists of 14 residues. The V gene lost 6 bases and the J gene lost 8 bases, with 19 bases spanning the gap. The chain's CDR3 is CASSETGNRWGYTF. The CDR3 bases are TGTGCCAGCAGCGAAACAGGGAACCGCTGGGGCTACACCTTC.

The J gene is TRBJ2-1, the V gene TRBV6-5; TRBD2 is a possible D gene (6 bases). CDR3 size: 12 residues. V lost 8 bases, J lost 4 bases, and 9 bases lay in between. Germline V gene lookup returns CDR1 MNHEY and CDR2 SVGAGI. The CDR3 reads CASGRLYNEQFF. Here the CDR3 DNA reads TGTGCCAGCGGGAGGCTTTACAATGAGCAGTTCTTC.

This chain links TRBV25-1 with TRBJ2-1, with TRBD1 matching over 9 bases. Germline CDR1 MGHDK, CDR2 SYGVNS. The CDR3 has 14 residues. After removal of 4 bases from V and 2 bases from J, the junction contained 0 bases not matched to a gene. The CDR3, as DNA: TGTGCCAGCAGTGGGGACAGGGCCTACAATGAGCAGTTCTTC. It encodes CASSGDRAYNEQFF.

The chain joins TRBV5-4 to TRBJ2-3; no reliable D call. Trimming stripped 10 bases from V and 1 base from J, with 16 bases between. The CDR3 contains 14 residues. Germline values: CDR1 SGHNT, CDR2 YYREEE (reference sequence). CDR3 region: CACTELAGTDTQYF. In nucleotides, the CDR3 is TGTGCCTGTACGGAACTGGCCGGCACAGATACGCAGTATTTT. Full variable domain (missing parts from reference TRBV5-4 and TRBJ2-3): ETGVTQSPTHLIKTRGQQVTLRCSSQSGHNTVSWYQQALGQGPQFIFQYYREEENGRGNFPPRFSGLQFPNYSSELNVNALELDDSALYLCACTELAGTDTQYFGPGTRLTVL.

This rearrangement joins TRBV5-1 to TRBJ2-4; tentatively, D is TRBD1 (6 bases). Germline V gene data show CDR1 as SGHRS and CDR2 as YFSETQ. CDR3 size: 13 residues. The germline V and J ends were trimmed by 5 bases and 5 bases, with 11 bases remaining between them. CDR3 sequence reads: CASSTGMENIQYF. Here the CDR3 DNA reads TGCGCCAGCAGTACAGGGATGGAAAACATTCAGTACTTC.

The rearrangement links TRBV27 to TRBJ2-7; 7 nucleotides align to TRBD2. CDR1 MNHEY and CDR2 SMNVEV come from the germline V gene (reference sequence). The CDR3 is 15 amino acids. J gave up 0 bases and V 6 bases, and 8 bases lay outside the gene matches. This chain's CDR3 is CASSKSRDYSYEQYF. Written as DNA, the CDR3 is TGTGCCAGCAGCAAGAGCCGGGACTACTCCTACGAGCAGTACTTC.

The rearrangement links TRBV19 to TRBJ2-4; TRBD2 matches 9 bases. The CDR3 consists of 17 residues. Germline V lookup: CDR1 LNHDA, CDR2 SQIVND (reference sequence). J gave up 2 bases and V 8 bases, and 13 bases lay outside the gene matches. CDR3 protein: CASPPLGGGGTKNIQYF. In DNA form, the CDR3 reads TGTGCCAGTCCCCCTTTGGGCGGGGGGGGCACCAAAAACATTCAGTACTTC.

V gene TRBV2 combines with J gene TRBJ1-2; a possible D gene is TRBD1 (6 bases). There are 20 residues in the CDR3. Looked up from germline, CDR1 is SNHLY and CDR2 is FYNNEI. V was shortened by 3 bases and J by 0 bases, with 26 bases between the two germline ends. The CDR3 DNA reads TGTGCCAGCAGTGACAGTAGTGACCGAGGGGGTGTTCAAGCTAACTATGGCTACACCTTC. Translation gives CASSDSSDRGGVQANYGYTF.